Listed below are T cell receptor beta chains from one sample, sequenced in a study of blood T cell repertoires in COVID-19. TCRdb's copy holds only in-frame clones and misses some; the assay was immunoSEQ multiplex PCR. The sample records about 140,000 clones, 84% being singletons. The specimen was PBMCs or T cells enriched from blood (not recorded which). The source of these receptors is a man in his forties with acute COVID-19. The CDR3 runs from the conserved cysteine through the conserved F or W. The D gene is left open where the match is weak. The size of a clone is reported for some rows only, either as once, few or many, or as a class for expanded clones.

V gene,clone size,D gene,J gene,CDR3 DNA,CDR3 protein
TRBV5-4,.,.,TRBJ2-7,TGTGCCAGCAGCTTCGGGGGGCGGGCCGAGCAGTACTTC,CASSFGGRAEQYF
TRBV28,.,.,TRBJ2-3,TGTGCCAGCAGTCGGACTGATGCTGATACGCAGTATTTT,CASSRTDADTQYF
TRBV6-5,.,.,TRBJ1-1,TGTGCCAGCAGTTACAGGACAGTGAACACTGAAGCTTTCTTT,CASSYRTVNTEAFF
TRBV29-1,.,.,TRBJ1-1,TGCAGCGTTGGGGCAGCCGATGAAGCTTTCTTT,CSVGAADEAFF
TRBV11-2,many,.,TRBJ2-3,TGTGCCAGCAGCTCATCCGGGACATTTAGCACAGATACGCAGTATTTT,CASSSSGTFSTDTQYF
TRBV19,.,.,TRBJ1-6,TGTGCCAGTAGTATAGGGGGCAGTGGAAATTCACCCCTCCACTTT,CASSIGGSGNSPLHF
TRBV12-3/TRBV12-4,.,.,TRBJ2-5,TGTGCCAGCAGTTTTGCCAGAGGGGAGACCCAGTACTTC,CASSFARGETQYF
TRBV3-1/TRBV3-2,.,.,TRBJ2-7,TGTGCCAGCAGCCAAGAAGGGGTCGAAAGGTTGGATTATTACGAGCAGTACTTC,CASSQEGVERLDYYEQYF
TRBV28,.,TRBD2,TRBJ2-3,TGTGCCAGCAGGCGGGGGGGAATCACAGATACGCAGTATTTT,CASRRGGITDTQYF
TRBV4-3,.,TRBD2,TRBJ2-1,TGCGCCAGCAGCCAACACCCCCCGGGGCTAGCGGGAGGGTACAATGAGCAGTTCTTC,CASSQHPPGLAGGYNEQFF
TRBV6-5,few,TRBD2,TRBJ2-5,TGTGCCAGCCTGCGGCAGGGAGGGGAGACCCAGTACTTC,CASLRQGGETQYF
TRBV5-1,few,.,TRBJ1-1,TGCGCCAGCAGCTTGGGTCTTGATGAGGCTGAAGCTTTCTTT,CASSLGLDEAEAFF
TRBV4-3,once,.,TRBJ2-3,TGCGCCAGCAGCCAAGATGGGCCCACGGCCACAGATACGCAGTATTTT,CASSQDGPTATDTQYF
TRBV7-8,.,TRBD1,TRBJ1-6,TGTGCCAGCAGCCCCCGGACAGGGGATTCACCCCTCCACTTT,CASSPRTGDSPLHF
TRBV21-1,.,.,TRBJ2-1,TGTGCCAGCAGCAAGCTACCGAAAGGACTAGCGGGACTCAGTGAGCAGTTCTTC,CASSKLPKGLAGLSEQFF
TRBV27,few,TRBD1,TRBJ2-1,TGTGCCAGCAGTGTCCACGGACAGGAGAGGAATGAGCAGTTCTTC,CASSVHGQERNEQFF
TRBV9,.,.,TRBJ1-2,TGTGCCAGCAGCCCGTGGCAGGCCGAGGGCTACACCTTC,CASSPWQAEGYTF
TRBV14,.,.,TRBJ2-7,TGTGCCAGCAGCCAATCCCGGGCGGGCGAGCAGTACTTC,CASSQSRAGEQYF
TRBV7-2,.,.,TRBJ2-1,TGTGCCAGCAGCTTAGCTTCGGGGGAAGTCTACAATGAGCAGTTCTTC,CASSLASGEVYNEQFF
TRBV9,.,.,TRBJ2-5,TGTGCCAGCAGCTCAGACGGGGACTCTCAAGAGACCCAGTACTTC,CASSSDGDSQETQYF
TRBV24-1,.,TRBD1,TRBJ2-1,TGTGCCACCAGTGAAACCGGGACAGGGAAGGGTAGAAATGAGCAGTTCTTC,CATSETGTGKGRNEQFF
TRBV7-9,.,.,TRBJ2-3,TGTGCCAGCAGTGTTACGCGGAGCACAGATACGCAGTATTTT,CASSVTRSTDTQYF
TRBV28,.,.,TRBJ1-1,TGTGCCAGCAGTTTGCCCGGGACTGCGAACACTGAAGCTTTCTTT,CASSLPGTANTEAFF
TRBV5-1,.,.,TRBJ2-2,TGCGCCAGCAGCTTGGTAGGGGATCTCGACGGGGAGCTGTTTTTT,CASSLVGDLDGELFF
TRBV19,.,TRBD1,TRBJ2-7,TGTGCCAGTAGATCAGGGGGTACGGGGGAGCAGTACTTC,CASRSGGTGEQYF
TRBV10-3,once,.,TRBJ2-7,TGTGCCACCAAGGGGATAGACGCCTCCTACGAGCAGTACTTC,CATKGIDASYEQYF
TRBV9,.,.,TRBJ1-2,TGTGCCAGCAGCGTACCCGCTCGGGAGGGCTACACCTTC,CASSVPAREGYTF
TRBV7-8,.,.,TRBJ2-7,TGTGCCAGCAGCCCTACGCGGGGACAGAGCTCCTACGAGCAGTACTTC,CASSPTRGQSSYEQYF
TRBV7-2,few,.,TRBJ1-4,TGTGCCAGCAGCCCCACCGGAGAAACTAATGAAAAACTGTTTTTT,CASSPTGETNEKLFF
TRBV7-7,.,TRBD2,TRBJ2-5,TGTGCCAGCAGCTTCCGCGGGGGGTTTGGGGAGACCCAGTACTTC,CASSFRGGFGETQYF
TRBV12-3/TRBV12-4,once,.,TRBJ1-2,TGTGCCAGCAGTTACACAGGGCCCTATGGCTACACCTTC,CASSYTGPYGYTF
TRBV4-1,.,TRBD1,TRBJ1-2,TGCGCCAGCAGCCAGGAGGACAGGGGTTCCTATGGCTACACCTTC,CASSQEDRGSYGYTF
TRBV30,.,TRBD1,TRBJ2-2,TGTGCCTGGATAACGGACAGGGTGGTTGGCGGGGAGCTGTTTTTT,CAWITDRVVGGELFF
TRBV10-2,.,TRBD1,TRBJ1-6,TGCGCCAGCAGTGTTGGACAGGGGTTTTCACCCCTCCACTTT,CASSVGQGFSPLHF
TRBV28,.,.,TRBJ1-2,TGTGCCAGCAGTCTGTTGCGAAATCCTTATGGCTACACCTTC,CASSLLRNPYGYTF
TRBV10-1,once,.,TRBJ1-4,TGCGCCAGCAGGAGACCAGGCCGAGGAGGGAAACTGTTTTTT,CASRRPGRGGKLFF
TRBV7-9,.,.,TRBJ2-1,TGTGCCAGCAGCTTCCAGGGTTTTCGCGATGAGCAGTTCTTC,CASSFQGFRDEQFF
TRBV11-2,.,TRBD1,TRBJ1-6,TGTGCCAGCAGCCCTCAGGGGGCTGGTAATTCACCCCTCCACTTT,CASSPQGAGNSPLHF
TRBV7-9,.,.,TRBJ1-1,TGTGCCAGCAGCTTAAATGATCCGGGGAACACTGAAGCTTTCTTT,CASSLNDPGNTEAFF
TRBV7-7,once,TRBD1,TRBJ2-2,TGTGCCAGCAGCCAGACAGGGGACACCGGGGAGCTGTTTTTT,CASSQTGDTGELFF
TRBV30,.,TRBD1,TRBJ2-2,TGTGCCTGGATCCGGACAGGCACGACCGGGGAGCTGTTTTTT,CAWIRTGTTGELFF
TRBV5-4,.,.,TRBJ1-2,TGTGCCAGCAGCGGAAGTAGAGGAGGCTACACCTTC,CASSGSRGGYTF
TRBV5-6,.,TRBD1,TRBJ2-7,TGTGCCAGCAGCTCCTACAGGGGACCCTCGTACGAGCAGTACTTC,CASSSYRGPSYEQYF
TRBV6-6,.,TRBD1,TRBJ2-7,TGTGCCAGCAGTAACCACAGGGGCTCCTACGAGCAGTACTTC,CASSNHRGSYEQYF
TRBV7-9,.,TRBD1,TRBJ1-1,TGTGCCAGCAGCTCCTCCTGGACAGGGGAAACTGAAGCTTTCTTT,CASSSSWTGETEAFF
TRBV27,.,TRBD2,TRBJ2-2,TGTGCCAGCAGTTTAATTAGCGGGAGGGCCTACACCGGGGAGCTGTTTTTT,CASSLISGRAYTGELFF
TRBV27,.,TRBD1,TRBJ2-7,TGTGCCAGCAGGCCGCAGGGGGCAAGCTCCTACGAGCAGTACTTC,CASRPQGASSYEQYF
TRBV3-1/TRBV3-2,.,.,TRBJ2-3,TGTGCCAGCAGCCAAGACGGGATTAGCACAGATACGCAGTATTTT,CASSQDGISTDTQYF
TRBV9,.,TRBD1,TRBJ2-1,TGTGCCAGCAGCGTAGTTCCACAGGGGGCCTCCAATGAGCAGTTCTTC,CASSVVPQGASNEQFF
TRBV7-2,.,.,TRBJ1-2,TGTGCCAGCAGCCCCGCTGGAAGAGCGACGTATGATGGCTACACCTTC,CASSPAGRATYDGYTF